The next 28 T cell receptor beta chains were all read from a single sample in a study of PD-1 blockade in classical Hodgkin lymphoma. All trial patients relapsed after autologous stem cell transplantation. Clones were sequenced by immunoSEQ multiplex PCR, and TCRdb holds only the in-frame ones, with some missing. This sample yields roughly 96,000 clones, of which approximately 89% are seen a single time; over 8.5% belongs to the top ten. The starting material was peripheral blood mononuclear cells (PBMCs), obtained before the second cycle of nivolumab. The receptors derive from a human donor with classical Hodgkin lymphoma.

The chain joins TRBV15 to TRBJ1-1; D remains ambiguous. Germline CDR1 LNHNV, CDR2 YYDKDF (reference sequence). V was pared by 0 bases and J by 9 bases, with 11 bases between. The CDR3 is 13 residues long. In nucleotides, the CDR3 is TGTGCCACCAGCAGAGATCAGGAGGGTAAAGCTTTCTTT. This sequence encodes CATSRDQEGKAFF. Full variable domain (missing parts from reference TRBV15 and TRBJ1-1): DAMVIQNPRYQVTQFGKPVTLSCSQTLNHNVMYWYQQKSSQAPKLLFHYYDKDFNNEADTPDNFQSRRPNTSFCFLDIRSPGLGDTAMYLCATSRDQEGKAFFGQGTRLTVV.

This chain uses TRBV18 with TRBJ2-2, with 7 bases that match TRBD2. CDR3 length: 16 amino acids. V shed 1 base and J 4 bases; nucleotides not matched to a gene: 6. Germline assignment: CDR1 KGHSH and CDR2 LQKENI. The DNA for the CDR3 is TGTGCCAGCTCACCACGGTCTAGCGGCATCACCGGGGAGCTGTTTTTT. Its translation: CASSPRSSGITGELFF.

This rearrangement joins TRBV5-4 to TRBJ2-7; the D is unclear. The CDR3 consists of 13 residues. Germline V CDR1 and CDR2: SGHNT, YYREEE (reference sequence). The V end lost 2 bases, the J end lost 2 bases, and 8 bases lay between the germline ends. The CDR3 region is CASSFDPAYEQYF. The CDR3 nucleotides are TGTGCCAGCAGCTTCGACCCAGCCTACGAGCAGTACTTC.

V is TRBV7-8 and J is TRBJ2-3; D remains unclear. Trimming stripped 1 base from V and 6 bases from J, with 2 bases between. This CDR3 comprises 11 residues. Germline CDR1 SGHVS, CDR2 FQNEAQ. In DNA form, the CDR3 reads TGTGCCAGCAGCTTAGTTGATACGCAGTATTTT. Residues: CASSLVDTQYF.

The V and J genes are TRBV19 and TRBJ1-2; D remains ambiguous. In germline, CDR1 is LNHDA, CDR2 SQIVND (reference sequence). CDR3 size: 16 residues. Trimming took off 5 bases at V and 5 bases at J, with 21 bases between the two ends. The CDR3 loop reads CASSQDPHGPMYGYTF. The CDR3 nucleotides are TGTGCCAGTAGTCAAGATCCCCACGGGCCTATGTATGGCTACACCTTC.

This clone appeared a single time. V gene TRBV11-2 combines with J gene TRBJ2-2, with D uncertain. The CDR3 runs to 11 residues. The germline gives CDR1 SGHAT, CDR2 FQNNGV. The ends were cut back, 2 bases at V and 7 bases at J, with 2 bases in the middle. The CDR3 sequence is CASSLYGELFF. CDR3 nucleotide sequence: TGTGCCAGCAGCTTATACGGGGAGCTGTTTTTT. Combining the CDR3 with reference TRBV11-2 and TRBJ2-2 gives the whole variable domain EAGVAQSPRYKIIEKRQSVAFWCNPISGHATLYWYQQILGQGPKLLIQFQNNGVVDDSQLPKDRFSAERLKGVDSTLKIQPAKLEDSAVYLCASSLYGELFFGEGSRLTVL.

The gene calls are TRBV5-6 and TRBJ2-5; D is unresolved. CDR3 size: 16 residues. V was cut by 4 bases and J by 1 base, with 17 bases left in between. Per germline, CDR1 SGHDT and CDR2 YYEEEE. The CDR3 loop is CASSPPPGGTQETQYF. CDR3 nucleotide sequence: TGTGCCAGCAGCCCACCTCCAGGCGGAACCCAAGAGACCCAGTACTTC. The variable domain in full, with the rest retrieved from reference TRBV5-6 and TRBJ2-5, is DAGVTQSPTHLIKTRGQQVTLRCSPKSGHDTVSWYQQALGQGPQFIFQYYEEEERQRGNFPDRFSGHQFPNYSSELNVNALLLGDSALYLCASSPPPGGTQETQYFGPGTRLLVL.

CDR3 sequence: CASSLFGEQGSPLHF. The CDR3 nucleotides are TGTGCCAGCAGCTTATTCGGGGAGCAGGGTTCACCCCTCCACTTT. The V call is TRBV11-2, the J call TRBJ1-6, with a tentative D call TRBD1 (5 bases). Germline CDR1 SGHAT, CDR2 FQNNGV. Trimming removed 2 bases from V and 9 bases from J, with 14 bases in between. The CDR3 sequence is 15 residues long. Based on the CDR3 plus reference TRBV11-2 and TRBJ1-6, the full variable domain is EAGVAQSPRYKIIEKRQSVAFWCNPISGHATLYWYQQILGQGPKLLIQFQNNGVVDDSQLPKDRFSAERLKGVDSTLKIQPAKLEDSAVYLCASSLFGEQGSPLHFGNGTRLTVT.

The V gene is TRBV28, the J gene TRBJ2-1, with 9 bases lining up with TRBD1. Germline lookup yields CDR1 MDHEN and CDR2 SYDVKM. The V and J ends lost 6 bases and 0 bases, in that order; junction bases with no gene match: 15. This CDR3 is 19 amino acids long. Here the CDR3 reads CASSPNRGPIHISYNEQFF. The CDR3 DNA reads TGTGCCAGCAGCCCAAACAGGGGGCCGATCCATATCTCCTACAATGAGCAGTTCTTC. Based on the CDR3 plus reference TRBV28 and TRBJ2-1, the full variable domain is DVKVTQSSRYLVKRTGEKVFLECVQDMDHENMFWYRQDPGLGLRLIYFSYDVKMKEKGDIPEGYSVSREKKERFSLILESASTNQTSMYLCASSPNRGPIHISYNEQFFGPGTRLTVL.

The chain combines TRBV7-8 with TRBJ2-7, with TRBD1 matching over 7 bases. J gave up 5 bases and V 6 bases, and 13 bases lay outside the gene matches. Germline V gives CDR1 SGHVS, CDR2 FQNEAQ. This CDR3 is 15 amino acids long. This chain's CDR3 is CASRPLTGALNEQYF. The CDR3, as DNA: TGTGCCAGCAGGCCACTCACAGGGGCTCTCAACGAGCAGTACTTC.

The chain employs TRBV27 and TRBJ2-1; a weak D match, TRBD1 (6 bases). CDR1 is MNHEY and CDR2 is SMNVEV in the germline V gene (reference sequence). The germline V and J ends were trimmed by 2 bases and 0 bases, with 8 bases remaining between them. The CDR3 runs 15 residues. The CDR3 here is CASSLTGHSYNEQFF. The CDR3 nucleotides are TGTGCCAGCAGTTTAACGGGACACTCCTACAATGAGCAGTTCTTC.

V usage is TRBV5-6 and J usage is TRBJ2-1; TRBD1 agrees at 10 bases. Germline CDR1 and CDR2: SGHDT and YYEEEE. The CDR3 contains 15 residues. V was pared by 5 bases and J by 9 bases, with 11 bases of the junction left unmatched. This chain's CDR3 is CASRPGPDRGPEQFF. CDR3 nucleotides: TGTGCCAGCAGACCCGGACCCGACAGGGGGCCTGAGCAGTTCTTC.

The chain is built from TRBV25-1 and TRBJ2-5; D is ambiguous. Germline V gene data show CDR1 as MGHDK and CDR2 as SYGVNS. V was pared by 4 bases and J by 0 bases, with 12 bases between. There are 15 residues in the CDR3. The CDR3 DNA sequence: TGTGCCAGCAGTGGGTTTCGACACGACCAAGAGACCCAGTACTTC. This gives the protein CASSGFRHDQETQYF.

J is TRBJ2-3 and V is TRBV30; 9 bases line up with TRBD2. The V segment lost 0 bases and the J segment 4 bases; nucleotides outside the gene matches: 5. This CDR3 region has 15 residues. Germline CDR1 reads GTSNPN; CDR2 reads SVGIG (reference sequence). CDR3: CAWSVGSGSSDTQYF. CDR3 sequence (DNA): TGTGCCTGGAGTGTTGGTAGCGGGAGTTCAGATACGCAGTATTTT. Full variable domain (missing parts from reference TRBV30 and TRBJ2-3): SQTIHQWPATLVQPVGSPLSLECTVEGTSNPNLYWYRQAAGRGLQLLFYSVGIGQISSEVPQNLSASRPQDRQFILSSKKLLLSDSGFYLCAWSVGSGSSDTQYFGPGTRLTVL.

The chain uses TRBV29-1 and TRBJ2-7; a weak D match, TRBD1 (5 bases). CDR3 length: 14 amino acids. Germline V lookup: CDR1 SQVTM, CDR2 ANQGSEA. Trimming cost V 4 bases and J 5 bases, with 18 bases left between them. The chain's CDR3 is CSVAPTEAFHEQYF. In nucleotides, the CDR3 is TGCAGCGTTGCCCCGACAGAGGCCTTCCACGAGCAGTACTTC.

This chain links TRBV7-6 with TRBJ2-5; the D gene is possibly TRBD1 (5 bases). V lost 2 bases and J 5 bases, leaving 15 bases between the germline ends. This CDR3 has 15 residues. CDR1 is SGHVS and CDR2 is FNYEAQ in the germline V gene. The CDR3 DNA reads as TGTGCCAGCAGCTTAACCCAGTGGGGCTTGGAGACCCAGTACTTC. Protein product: CASSLTQWGLETQYF.

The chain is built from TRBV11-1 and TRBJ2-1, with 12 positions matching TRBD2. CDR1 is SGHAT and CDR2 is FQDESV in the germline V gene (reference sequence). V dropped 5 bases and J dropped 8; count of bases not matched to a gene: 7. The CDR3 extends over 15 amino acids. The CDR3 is CASSPSSGGEDEQFF. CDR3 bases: TGTGCCAGCAGCCCTTCTAGCGGGGGGGAGGATGAGCAGTTCTTC.

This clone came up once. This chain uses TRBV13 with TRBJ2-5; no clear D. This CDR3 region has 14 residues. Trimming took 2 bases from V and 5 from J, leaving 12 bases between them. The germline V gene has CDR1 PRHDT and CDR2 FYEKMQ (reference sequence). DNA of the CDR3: TGTGCCAGCAGCTTACGTAGGTTAGGGGAGACCCAGTACTTC. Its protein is CASSLRRLGETQYF.

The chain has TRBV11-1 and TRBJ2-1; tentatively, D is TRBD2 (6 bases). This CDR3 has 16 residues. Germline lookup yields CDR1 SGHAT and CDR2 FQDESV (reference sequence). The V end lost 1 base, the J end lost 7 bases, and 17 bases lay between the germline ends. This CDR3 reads CASSLGGIWRVNEQFF. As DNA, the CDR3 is TGTGCCAGCAGCTTAGGGGGGATCTGGAGGGTAAATGAGCAGTTCTTC. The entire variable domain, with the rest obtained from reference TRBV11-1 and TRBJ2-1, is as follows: EAEVAQSPRYKITEKSQAVAFWCDPISGHATLYWYRQILGQGPELLVQFQDESVVDDSQLPKDRFSAERLKGVDSTLKIQPAELGDSAMYLCASSLGGIWRVNEQFFGPGTRLTVL.

The CDR3 loop reads CASTSAGFSNYGYTF. Here the CDR3 DNA reads TGTGCCAGCACCTCAGCGGGATTTAGCAACTATGGCTACACCTTC. The chain employs TRBV28 and TRBJ1-2; the D is unclear. Germline V lookup: CDR1 MDHEN, CDR2 SYDVKM. CDR3 length: 15 residues. V lost 7 bases to trimming and J lost 2 bases, with 17 bases between them.

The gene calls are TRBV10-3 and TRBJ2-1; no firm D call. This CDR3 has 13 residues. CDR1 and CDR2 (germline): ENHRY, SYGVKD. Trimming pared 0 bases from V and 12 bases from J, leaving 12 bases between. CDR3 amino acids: CAISESTLFVQFF. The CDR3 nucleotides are TGTGCCATCAGTGAGTCGACCCTATTTGTGCAGTTCTTC.

The CDR3 coding sequence is TGTGCCAGCAAGAGGGCGGGGGGAAACTCCTACGAGCAGTACTTC. Its translation is CASKRAGGNSYEQYF. The rearrangement joins TRBV27 to TRBJ2-7; the match to TRBD2 covers 8 bases. Germline-derived CDR1 and CDR2 are MNHEY and SMNVEV (reference sequence). The length of the CDR3 is 15 residues. J lost 0 bases, V lost 7 bases, and 8 bases had no gene match.

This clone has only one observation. CDR3: CASSNTGTNTGELFF. In DNA form, the CDR3 reads TGTGCCAGCAGCAACACCGGGACTAACACCGGGGAGCTGTTTTTT. The chain uses TRBV7-2 and TRBJ2-2; a possible D gene is TRBD2 (6 bases). This CDR3 comprises 15 residues. The germline gives CDR1 SGHTA, CDR2 FQGNSA. V gave up 5 bases and J gave up 2 bases, with 12 bases separating them.

CDR3 sequence reads: CASSLASGGWASSPYEQYF. CDR3 bases: TGTGCCAGCAGCTTAGCAAGTGGTGGATGGGCTTCTAGTCCTTACGAGCAGTACTTC. The chain uses TRBV7-8 and TRBJ2-7; D gene unclear. V lost 0 bases to trimming and J lost 4 bases, with 25 bases between them. CDR3 length equals 19 residues. Per the germline V gene, CDR1 is SGHVS and CDR2 is FQNEAQ.

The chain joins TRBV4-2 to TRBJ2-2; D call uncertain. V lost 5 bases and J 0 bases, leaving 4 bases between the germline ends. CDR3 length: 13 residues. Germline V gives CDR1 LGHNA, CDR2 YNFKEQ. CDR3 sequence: CASSYTNTGELFF. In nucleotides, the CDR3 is TGTGCCAGCAGCTATACGAACACCGGGGAGCTGTTTTTT.

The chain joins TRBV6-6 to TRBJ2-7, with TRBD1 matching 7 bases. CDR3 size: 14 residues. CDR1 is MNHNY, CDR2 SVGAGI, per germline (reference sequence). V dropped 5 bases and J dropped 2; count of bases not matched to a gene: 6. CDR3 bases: TGTGCCAGCAGTCCCGACAGGGTAACCTACGAGCAGTACTTC. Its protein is CASSPDRVTYEQYF.

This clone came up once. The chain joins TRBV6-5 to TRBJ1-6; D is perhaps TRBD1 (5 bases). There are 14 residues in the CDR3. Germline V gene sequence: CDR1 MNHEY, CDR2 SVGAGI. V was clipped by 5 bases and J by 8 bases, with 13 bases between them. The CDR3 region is CASSRTWGDSPLHF. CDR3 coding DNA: TGTGCCAGCAGTCGGACCTGGGGGGATTCACCCCTCCACTTT.

CDR3 region: CSAKTLYNEQFF. The CDR3, as DNA: TGCAGCGCCAAGACTCTCTACAATGAGCAGTTCTTC. The gene calls are TRBV29-1 and TRBJ2-1; D not certain. The CDR3 runs to 12 residues. The ends were cut back, 7 bases at V and 3 bases at J, with 10 bases in the middle. From germline, CDR1 is SQVTM and CDR2 ANQGSEA.